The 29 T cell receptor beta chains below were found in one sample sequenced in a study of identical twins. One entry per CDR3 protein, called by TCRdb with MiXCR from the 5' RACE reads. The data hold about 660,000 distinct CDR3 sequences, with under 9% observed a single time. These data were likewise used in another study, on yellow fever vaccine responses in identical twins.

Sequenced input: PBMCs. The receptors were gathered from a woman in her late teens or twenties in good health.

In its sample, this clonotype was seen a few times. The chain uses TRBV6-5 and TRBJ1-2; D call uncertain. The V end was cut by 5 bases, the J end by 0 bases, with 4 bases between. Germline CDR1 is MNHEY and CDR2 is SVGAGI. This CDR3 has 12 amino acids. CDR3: CASSKTNYGYTF. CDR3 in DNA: TGTGCCAGCAGTAAAACTAACTATGGCTACACCTTC.

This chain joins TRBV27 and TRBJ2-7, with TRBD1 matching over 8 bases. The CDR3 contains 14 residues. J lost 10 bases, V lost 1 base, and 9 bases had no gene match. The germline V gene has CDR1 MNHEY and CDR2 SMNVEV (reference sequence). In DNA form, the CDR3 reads TGTGCCAGCAGTTTATGGCGGACAGGGATCGGTCAGTACTTC. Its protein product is CASSLWRTGIGQYF.

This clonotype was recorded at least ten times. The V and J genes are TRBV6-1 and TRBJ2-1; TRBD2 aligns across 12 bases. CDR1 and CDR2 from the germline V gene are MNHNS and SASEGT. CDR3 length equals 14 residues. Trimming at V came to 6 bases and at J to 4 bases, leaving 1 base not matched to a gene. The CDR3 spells CASRTSGRYNEQFF. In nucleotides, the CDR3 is TGTGCCAGCAGGACTAGCGGGAGATACAATGAGCAGTTCTTC.

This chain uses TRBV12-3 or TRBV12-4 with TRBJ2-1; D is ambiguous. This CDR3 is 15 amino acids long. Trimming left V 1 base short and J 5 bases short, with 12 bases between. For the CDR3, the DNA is TGTGCCAGCAGTTTAGAACGGTTAGATGACAATGAGCAGTTCTTC. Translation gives CASSLERLDDNEQFF.

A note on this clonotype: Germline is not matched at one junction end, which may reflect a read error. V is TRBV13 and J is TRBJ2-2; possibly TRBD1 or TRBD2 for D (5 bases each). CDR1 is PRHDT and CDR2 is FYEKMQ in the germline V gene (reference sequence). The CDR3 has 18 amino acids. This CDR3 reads CAISLRGRLGEGTGELFF. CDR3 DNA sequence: TGTGCCATCAGCCTTAGGGGCCGCCTAGGCGAGGGGACCGGGGAGCTGTTTTTT.

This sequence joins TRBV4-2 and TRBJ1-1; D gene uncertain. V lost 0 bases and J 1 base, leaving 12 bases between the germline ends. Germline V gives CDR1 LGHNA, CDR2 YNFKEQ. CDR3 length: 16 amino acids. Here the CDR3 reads CASSQDEAGGNTEAFF. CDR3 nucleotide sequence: TGTGCCAGCAGCCAAGATGAGGCCGGAGGGAACACTGAAGCTTTCTTT.

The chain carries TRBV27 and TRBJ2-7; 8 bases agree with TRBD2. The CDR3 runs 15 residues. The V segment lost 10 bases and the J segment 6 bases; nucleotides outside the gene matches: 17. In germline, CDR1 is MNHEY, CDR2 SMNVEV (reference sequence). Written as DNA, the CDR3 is TGTGCCAAGACCGGTCCCAGCGGGAGTTCTGGCGAGCAGTACTTC. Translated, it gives CAKTGPSGSSGEQYF.

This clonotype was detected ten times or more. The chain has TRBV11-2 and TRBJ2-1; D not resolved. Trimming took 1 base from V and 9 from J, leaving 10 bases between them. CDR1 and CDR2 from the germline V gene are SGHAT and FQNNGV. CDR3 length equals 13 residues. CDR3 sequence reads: CASSLVRYPEQFF. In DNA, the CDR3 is TGTGCCAGCAGCTTAGTTAGGTACCCTGAGCAGTTCTTC.

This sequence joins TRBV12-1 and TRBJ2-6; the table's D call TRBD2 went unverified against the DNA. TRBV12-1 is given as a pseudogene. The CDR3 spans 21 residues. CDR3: CASGFRLAGARGEIGANVLTF. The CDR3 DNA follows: TGTGCCAGCGGCTTTCGGCTAGCGGGAGCTCGCGGAGAAATTGGGGCCAACGTCCTGACTTTC.

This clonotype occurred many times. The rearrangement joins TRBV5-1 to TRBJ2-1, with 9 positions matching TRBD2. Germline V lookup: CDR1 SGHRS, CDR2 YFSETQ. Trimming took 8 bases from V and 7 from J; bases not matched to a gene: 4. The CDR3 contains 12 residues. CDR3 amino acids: CASTLAGNEQFF. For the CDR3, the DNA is TGCGCCAGTACTCTAGCGGGGAATGAGCAGTTCTTC.

Here the CDR3 reads CASSFPSVPAAIGANVLTF. CDR3 DNA: TGTGCCAGCAGCTTTCCCTCCGTACCGGCTGCCATTGGGGCCAACGTCCTGACTTTC. The chain couples TRBV11-2 to TRBJ2-6; D unclear. This CDR3 has 19 amino acids. Germline V CDR1 and CDR2: SGHAT, FQNNGV. The V gene lost 3 bases and the J gene lost 3 bases, with 21 bases spanning the gap.

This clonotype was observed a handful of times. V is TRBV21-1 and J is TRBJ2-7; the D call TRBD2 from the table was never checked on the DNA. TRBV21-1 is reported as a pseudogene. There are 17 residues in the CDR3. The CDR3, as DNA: TGTGCCAGTTGCGGGATGATGCGGGAGGCAAGCTCCTACGAGCAGTACTTC. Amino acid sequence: CASCGMMREASSYEQYF.

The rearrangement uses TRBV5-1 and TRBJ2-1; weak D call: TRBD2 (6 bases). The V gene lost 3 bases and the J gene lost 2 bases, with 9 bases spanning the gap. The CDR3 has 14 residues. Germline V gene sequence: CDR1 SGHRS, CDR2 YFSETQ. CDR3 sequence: CASSWVAAYNEQFF. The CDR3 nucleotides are TGCGCCAGCAGCTGGGTAGCGGCCTACAATGAGCAGTTCTTC.

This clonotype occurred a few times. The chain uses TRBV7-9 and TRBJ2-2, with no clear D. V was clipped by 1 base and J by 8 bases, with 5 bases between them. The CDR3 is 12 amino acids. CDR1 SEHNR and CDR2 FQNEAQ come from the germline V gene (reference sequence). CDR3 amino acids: CASSLDFGELFF. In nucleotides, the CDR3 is TGTGCCAGCAGCTTAGACTTTGGGGAGCTGTTTTTT.

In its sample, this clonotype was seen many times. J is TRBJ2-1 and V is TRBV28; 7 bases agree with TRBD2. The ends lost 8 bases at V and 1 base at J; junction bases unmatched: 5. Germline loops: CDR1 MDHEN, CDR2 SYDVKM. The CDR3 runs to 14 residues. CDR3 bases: TGTGCCAGCGGGACGGGAGGATCCTACAATGAGCAGTTCTTC. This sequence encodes CASGTGGSYNEQFF.

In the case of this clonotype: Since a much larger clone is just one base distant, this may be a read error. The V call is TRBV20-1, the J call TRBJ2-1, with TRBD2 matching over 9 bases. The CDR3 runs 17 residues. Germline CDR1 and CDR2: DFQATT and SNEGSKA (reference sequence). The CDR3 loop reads CCARVGLLAGGHNEQFF. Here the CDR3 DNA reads TGCTGTGCTAGAGTCGGGCTGTTGGCGGGAGGGCACAATGAGCAGTTCTTC.

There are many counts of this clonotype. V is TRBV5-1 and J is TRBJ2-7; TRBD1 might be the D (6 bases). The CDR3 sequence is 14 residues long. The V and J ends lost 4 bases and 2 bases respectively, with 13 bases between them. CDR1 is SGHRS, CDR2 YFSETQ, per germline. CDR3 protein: CASSVTGPTYEQYF. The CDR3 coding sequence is TGCGCCAGCAGCGTGACAGGCCCCACCTACGAGCAGTACTTC.

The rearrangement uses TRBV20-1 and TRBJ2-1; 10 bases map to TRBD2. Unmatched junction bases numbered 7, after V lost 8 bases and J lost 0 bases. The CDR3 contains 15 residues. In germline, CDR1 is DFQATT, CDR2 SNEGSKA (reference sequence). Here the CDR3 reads CSPSGGDSSYNEQFF. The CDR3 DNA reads TGCAGTCCAAGCGGGGGGGATAGCTCCTACAATGAGCAGTTCTTC.

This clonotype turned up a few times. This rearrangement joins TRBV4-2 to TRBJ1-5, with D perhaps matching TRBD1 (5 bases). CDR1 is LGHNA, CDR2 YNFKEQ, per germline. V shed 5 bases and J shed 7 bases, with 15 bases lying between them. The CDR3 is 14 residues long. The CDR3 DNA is TGTGCCAGCAGCGTAGATCCGGGGCTGCAGCCCCAGCATTTT. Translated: CASSVDPGLQPQHF.

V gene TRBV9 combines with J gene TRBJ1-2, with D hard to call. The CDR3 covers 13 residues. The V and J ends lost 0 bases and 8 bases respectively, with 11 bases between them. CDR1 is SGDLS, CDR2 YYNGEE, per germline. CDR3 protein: CASSVGSGAGYTF. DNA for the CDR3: TGTGCCAGCAGCGTAGGATCCGGCGCGGGCTACACCTTC.

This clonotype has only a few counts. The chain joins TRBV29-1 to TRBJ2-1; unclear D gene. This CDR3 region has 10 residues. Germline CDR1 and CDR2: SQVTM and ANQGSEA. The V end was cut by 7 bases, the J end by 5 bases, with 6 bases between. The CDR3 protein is CSAQNNEQFF. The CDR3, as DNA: TGCAGCGCTCAAAACAATGAGCAGTTCTTC.

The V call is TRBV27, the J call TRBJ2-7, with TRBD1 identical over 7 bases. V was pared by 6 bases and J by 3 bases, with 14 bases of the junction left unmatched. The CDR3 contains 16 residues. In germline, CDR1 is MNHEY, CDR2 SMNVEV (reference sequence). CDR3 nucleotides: TGTGCCAGCAGCCTCGCGCGACAGGGAAGGAACTACGAGCAGTACTTC. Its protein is CASSLARQGRNYEQYF.

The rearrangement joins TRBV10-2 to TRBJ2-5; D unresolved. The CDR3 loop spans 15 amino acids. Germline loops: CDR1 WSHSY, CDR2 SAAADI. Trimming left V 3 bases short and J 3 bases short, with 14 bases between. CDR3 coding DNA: TGCGCCAGCAGTGACGCCGGGTGGAGTAAAGAGACCCAGTACTTC. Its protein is CASSDAGWSKETQYF.

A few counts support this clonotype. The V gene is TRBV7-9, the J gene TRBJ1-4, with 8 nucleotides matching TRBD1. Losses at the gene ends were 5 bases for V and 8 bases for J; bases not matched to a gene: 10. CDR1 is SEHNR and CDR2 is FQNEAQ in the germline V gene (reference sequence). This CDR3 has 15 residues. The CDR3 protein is CASSPYGQGEEKLFF. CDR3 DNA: TGTGCCAGCAGCCCTTACGGACAGGGAGAGGAAAAACTGTTTTTT.

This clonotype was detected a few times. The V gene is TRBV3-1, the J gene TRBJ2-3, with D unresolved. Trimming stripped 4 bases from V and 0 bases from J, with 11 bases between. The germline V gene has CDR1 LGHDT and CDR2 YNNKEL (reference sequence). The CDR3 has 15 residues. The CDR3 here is CASSLDSYSTDTQYF. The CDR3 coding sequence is TGTGCCAGCAGCCTAGATAGCTATAGCACAGATACGCAGTATTTT.

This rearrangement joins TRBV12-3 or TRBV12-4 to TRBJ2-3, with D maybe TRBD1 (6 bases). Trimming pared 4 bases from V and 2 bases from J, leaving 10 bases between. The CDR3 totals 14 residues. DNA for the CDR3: TGTGCCAGCAGTTCAAACAGGGACACAGATACGCAGTATTTT. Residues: CASSSNRDTDTQYF.

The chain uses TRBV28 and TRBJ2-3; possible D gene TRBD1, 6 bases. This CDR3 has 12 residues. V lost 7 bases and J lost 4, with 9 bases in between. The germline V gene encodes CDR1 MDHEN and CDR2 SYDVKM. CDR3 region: CASTHRADTQYF. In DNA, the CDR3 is TGTGCCAGCACCCACAGGGCAGATACGCAGTATTTT.

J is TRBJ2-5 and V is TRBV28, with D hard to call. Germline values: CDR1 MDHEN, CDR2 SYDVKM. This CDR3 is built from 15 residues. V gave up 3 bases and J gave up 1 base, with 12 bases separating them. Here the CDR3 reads CASSLTLSPQETQYF. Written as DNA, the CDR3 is TGTGCCAGCAGTTTGACACTTTCCCCCCAAGAGACCCAGTACTTC.

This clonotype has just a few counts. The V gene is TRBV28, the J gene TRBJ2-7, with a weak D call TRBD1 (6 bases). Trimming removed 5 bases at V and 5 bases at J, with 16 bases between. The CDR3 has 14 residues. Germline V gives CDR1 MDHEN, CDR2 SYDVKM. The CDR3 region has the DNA TGTGCCAGCAGTATCCTTGGGTACAGGGACGAGCAGTACTTC. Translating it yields CASSILGYRDEQYF.